These T cell receptor beta chains were read from a single sample in a study of PD-L1 blockade in urothelial cancer. Measured with immunoSEQ multiplex PCR; TCRdb has only the in-frame clones, and not every one. The table lists approximately 52,000 clones, around 74% of them singletons, with roughly 4% in the top ten. The sequencing used PBMCs, collected around atezolizumab (anti-PD-L1) treatment. The receptors shown here come from a man in his sixties or seventies with urothelial cancer. The CDR3 runs from the conserved cysteine through the conserved F or W. Not every row has a clone size; where given, it reads once, few, many or a size class.

size | V | CDR3
many | TRBV5-5 | CASSLPGGTNYGYTF
NA | TRBV5-6 | CASSLAAVLAGDTDTQYF
few | TRBV25-1 | CASSVYSGYGYTF
NA | TRBV5-4 | CASSPDRTNTGELFF
NA | TRBV18 | CASSLTDRGNQPQHF
NA | TRBV20-1 | CSAGTGDEQYF
NA | TRBV18 | CASSPDTGVTNEKLFF
NA | TRBV7-8 | CASSLGILSNEKLFF
few | TRBV28 | CASRPGGLYEQYF
few | TRBV7-8 | CASSLVAGNSPLHF
NA | TRBV4-3 | CASSQRGGRRASGRGDTQYF
NA | TRBV28 | CASSHLRDSLSQPQHF
NA | TRBV9 | CASSPGRQLNNSPLHF
NA | TRBV28 | CASSPQTSGRWNTYEQYF
NA | TRBV5-1 | CASSLARGMDYEQYF
NA | TRBV9 | CASSVGNGPDTQYF
few | TRBV28 | CASSRIDTNQPQHF
NA | TRBV30 | CAWRTQGAGELFF
NA | TRBV18 | CASSPYRVYEQYF
NA | TRBV12-5 | CASGFYLSGRAYNEQFF
NA | TRBV2 | CASSGGLVLEQYF
NA | TRBV30 | CACYRVRSGNTIYF
NA | TRBV25-1 | CASSPRTGGTNTEAFF
NA | TRBV12-5 | CASGLSVYEQYF
NA | TRBV18 | CASSPAGGGRAEAFF
NA | TRBV9 | CASSSKREGTQPQHF
few | TRBV28 | CASSSGTGAGNTIYF
NA | TRBV5-4 | CASRRGEEYGYTF
NA | TRBV4-1 | CASGEGGAWAGELFF
NA | TRBV7-2 | CASSFGTGLNTEAFF
NA | TRBV5-1 | CASSLGGGGRAFYNEQFF
NA | TRBV7-3 | CASSLTWNVSRGQGAHGYTF
NA | TRBV28 | CASSPGDSGNTIYF
NA | TRBV11-3 | CASSLDLAGGMDYEQYF
once | TRBV5-4 | CASSSPPGTSGGTTYEQYF
once | TRBV27 | CASSRTGAPYEQYF
NA | TRBV18 | CASSPTRAEQFF
NA | TRBV7-9 | CASSPSGQYFMNTEAFF
NA | TRBV11-1 | CASSLGREFEAFF
NA | TRBV7-2 | CASSLDRAVNNEQFF
NA | TRBV5-1 | CASSLVASGIHEQYF
NA | TRBV5-1 | CASSNTTGGYSGANVLTF
NA | TRBV28 | CASSLFATRRTNEKLFF
few | TRBV4-3 | CASSRGLGSNEQFF
NA | TRBV4-3 | CASSQVQGDQPQHF
NA | TRBV5-1 | CASSLAAGDPYEQYF
NA | TRBV28 | CASSLPGQRYGYTF
NA | TRBV5-4 | CASSWGGEMDTQYF
few | TRBV7-8 | CASSLDRGRSGNTIYF
NA | TRBV30 | CAWSALAGEGEQFF
few | TRBV29-1 | CSVGVGGGLRTDTQYF
NA | TRBV18 | CASSPNLISGANVLTF
NA | TRBV4-1 | CASSTFPSGSSYNEQFF
NA | TRBV18 | CASSRQGVTDTQYF
once | TRBV15 | CATSRYRDTSYEQYF